This TCR beta chain was found in a study of T cell responses to AZD1222 COVID-19 vaccine. Study-level points and caveats: Clonal diversity was possibly underestimated; the donors were predominantly white British and more often female.

With respect to this clone: Its specificity is not known.

V dropped 0 bases and J dropped 7; count of bases not matched to a gene: 5. Germline CDR1 is LGHDT and CDR2 is YNNKEL (reference sequence). This CDR3 spans 15 amino acids. Produced via immunoSEQ multiplex PCR; TCRdb's table is partial and in-frame only. The sample lists roughly 120,000 clones; around 87% were seen once. The V gene is TRBV3-1 (or the pseudogene TRBV3-2), the J gene TRBJ2-1, with 8 bases matching TRBD1. The sample consisted of peripheral blood, taken 28 days after the second AZD1222 dose. The receptor was derived from an adult who received the AZD1222 COVID-19 vaccine. CDR3 in DNA: TGTGCCAGCAGCCAAGAACCAGGGGGCTGGAATGAGCAGTTCTTC. Its translation is CASSQEPGGWNEQFF.